This T cell receptor (beta chain) was found in a study of blood T cell repertoires in COVID-19. For the study at large: Material from acute and convalescent COVID-19 was sourced from the United States, Italy and Spain. Nucleic acid was either cDNA or gDNA, and it came from T cells, B-cell-depleted T cells, or PBMCs.

Germline V gene lookup returns CDR1 SGHAT and CDR2 FQNNGV. There are 14 residues in the CDR3. J was trimmed by 1 base and V by 5 bases; bases with no gene match: 2. Study processing details: Nucleated cell counts were estimated from reference gene primer amplification. This table comes from immunoSEQ multiplex PCR, and its TCRdb copy is limited to in-frame clones, with some not included. V, J and clone size are taken as reported in that table, and D and trimming were inferred from the DNA itself. The sample consists of fewer than 250,000 clones, approximately 83% of them appearing once. Sequenced sample: peripheral blood. The chain combines TRBV11-2 with TRBJ2-7; 10 bases line up with TRBD2. The receptor was isolated from a woman between 40 and 55 years old with active or convalescent COVID-19. The CDR3 region has the DNA TGTGCCAGCAGCCCGACTAGCGGGTCCTACGAGCAGTACTTC. It specifies CASSPTSGSYEQYF. Full variable domain (rest looked up from reference TRBV11-2 and TRBJ2-7): EAGVAQSPRYKIIEKRQSVAFWCNPISGHATLYWYQQILGQGPKLLIQFQNNGVVDDSQLPKDRFSAERLKGVDSTLKIQPAKLEDSAVYLCASSPTSGSYEQYFGPGTRLTVT.